The rows below give T cell receptor beta chains drawn from one sample of a study of vaccination effects on CD4 cells after COVID-19. Antigen specificity for these receptors is unknown. Sequencing used immunoSEQ multiplex PCR; TCRdb keeps in-frame clones, though not all of them. The repertoire holds around 67,000 clones, with approximately 81% as singletons. This specimen consisted of CD4+ T cells from PBMCs cultured with HCoV-229E spike peptides, obtained after COVID-19 vaccination. Source of these receptors: a human donor who received a COVID-19 vaccine. CDR3s include the opening cysteine and the closing phenylalanine or tryptophan. The order of the fields is J gene, D gene, clone size, V gene, CDR3 DNA, CDR3 protein. A D gene is named only where the DNA matches it firmly. Size is stated for part of the rows, as once, few or many counts, or as a class when the clone is expanded.

TRBJ1-4	-	-	TRBV6-5	TGTGCCAGCAGTTACTCAGGGGGTAACGAAAAACTGTTTTTT	CASSYSGGNEKLFF
TRBJ2-3	-	-	TRBV27	TGTGCCAGCAGTTTCGGTCTGGGCGCAGATACGCAGTATTTT	CASSFGLGADTQYF
TRBJ1-2	-	few	TRBV9	TGTGCCAGCAGCGGCCAAGGGACTCAGCGGGTAGGCTACACCTTC	CASSGQGTQRVGYTF
TRBJ1-1	-	-	TRBV10-3	TGTGCCATCAGTGACCACCCGAACACTGAAGCTTTCTTT	CAISDHPNTEAFF
TRBJ1-2	-	-	TRBV28	TGTGCCAGCAAAACCGGGACAAACGTCTATGGCTACACCTTC	CASKTGTNVYGYTF
TRBJ2-3	-	few	TRBV6-5	TGTGCCAGCAGTCCTAGGACTGAGTCAGATACGCAGTATTTT	CASSPRTESDTQYF
TRBJ2-5	TRBD2	-	TRBV5-1	TGCGCCAGCAGCTCCGGGACTAGCGGGGGACGGGAGACCCAGTACTTC	CASSSGTSGGRETQYF
TRBJ1-2	TRBD1	few	TRBV9	TGTGCCAGCAGCGACCGGACAGGGGCTAACTATGGCTACACCTTC	CASSDRTGANYGYTF
TRBJ1-6	-	few	TRBV19	TGTGCCAGTAGTAGAGGCAGCCACACTAATTCACCCCTCCACTTT	CASSRGSHTNSPLHF
TRBJ1-2	-	few	TRBV4-2	TGTGCCAGCAGCCAAGATTCAAGTGGCAGACGCGGGACGGGGGGCTACACCTTC	CASSQDSSGRRGTGGYTF
TRBJ1-1	-	-	TRBV5-1	TGCGCCAGCAGCTTGTCTGAGGGATACACTGAAGCTTTCTTT	CASSLSEGYTEAFF
TRBJ2-3	TRBD2	-	TRBV5-8	TGTGCCAGCCCCCAGGGGCTAGCGGGGTTTTCTAGCACAGATACGCAGTATTTT	CASPQGLAGFSSTDTQYF
TRBJ1-1	-	-	TRBV9	TGTGCCAGCAGCATTCAGGGCAACACTGAAGCTTTCTTT	CASSIQGNTEAFF
TRBJ2-5	TRBD2	-	TRBV6-1	TGTGCCAGCAGTGAAGGTCTTCGGGGGGTAGAGACCCAGTACTTC	CASSEGLRGVETQYF
TRBJ2-1	-	-	TRBV7-6	TGTGCCAGCAGCTTAACATTCAATCCGGGGGAGCAGTTCTTC	CASSLTFNPGEQFF
TRBJ1-1	TRBD1	-	TRBV7-3	TGTGCCAGCAGCTTAACGGGACAGGGGAACACTGAAGCTTTCTTT	CASSLTGQGNTEAFF
TRBJ1-6	-	-	TRBV5-4	TGTGCCAGCAGCTTCAAACAGCCCCAGAATTCACCCCTCCACTTT	CASSFKQPQNSPLHF
TRBJ2-4	-	-	TRBV19	TGTGCCAGCGCCCTATCCACGCTAGCCAAAAACATTCAGTACTTC	CASALSTLAKNIQYF
TRBJ1-2	TRBD1	-	TRBV5-3	TGTGCCAGAAGCTTGCCCGGGACAGGTAGCTGGGGTGGCTACACCTTC	CARSLPGTGSWGGYTF
TRBJ1-3	-	once	TRBV3-1/TRBV3-2	TGTGCCAGCAGCCAGGGGGCCTCTGGAAACACCATATATTTT	CASSQGASGNTIYF
TRBJ2-2	-	-	TRBV7-2	TGTGCCAGCAGCCAAGACGGGAACACCGGGGAGCTGTTTTTT	CASSQDGNTGELFF
TRBJ2-1	-	many	TRBV11-2	TGTGCCAGCAGCTTAGCAGGTGGCAATGAGCAGTTCTTC	CASSLAGGNEQFF
TRBJ1-2	TRBD1	-	TRBV6-2/TRBV6-3	TGTGCCAGCAGTTACCGGACAGGGGTTCACTATGGCTACACCTTC	CASSYRTGVHYGYTF
TRBJ1-1	TRBD1	-	TRBV6-2/TRBV6-3	TGTGCCAGCAGTTACTCCCTGACAGGGGTTGAAGCTTTCTTT	CASSYSLTGVEAFF
TRBJ1-2	-	few	TRBV19	TGTGCCAGTAGTTGGGGCGCTAACTATGGCTACACCTTC	CASSWGANYGYTF
TRBJ1-1	-	-	TRBV11-2	TGTGCCAGCGCTCCCTGGGGGTCGAGTAACCCTGAAGCTTTCTTT	CASAPWGSSNPEAFF
TRBJ2-2	TRBD2	-	TRBV4-1	TGCGCCAGCAGCCCCCCAGCGGGGGGGCCAGCGAACACCGGGGAGCTGTTTTTT	CASSPPAGGPANTGELFF
TRBJ2-4	-	-	TRBV3-1/TRBV3-2	TGTGCCAGCAGCTCACAGGTTATAGAAAACATTCAGTACTTC	CASSSQVIENIQYF
TRBJ1-2	-	-	TRBV24-1	TGTGCCACCAGTGATTTCGCGAAGGGCTACACCTTC	CATSDFAKGYTF
TRBJ2-5	-	-	TRBV19	TGTGCCAGTAGTATCGGGGGTTCCGAGACCCAGTACTTC	CASSIGGSETQYF
TRBJ1-6	-	-	TRBV7-2	TGTGCCAGCAGCCAACCGATAAATAATTCACCCCTCCACTTT	CASSQPINNSPLHF
TRBJ2-2	TRBD1	-	TRBV2	TGTGCCAGCAGCAAACAGGGGGCCAACACCGGGGAGCTGTTTTTT	CASSKQGANTGELFF
TRBJ2-3	TRBD2	-	TRBV11-3	TGTGCCAGCAGCTTAGGACGCGGGGGGGCCAGAGATACGCAGTATTTT	CASSLGRGGARDTQYF
TRBJ1-2	TRBD1	-	TRBV19	TGTGCCAGTAGTATGTTCGGACAGGGTTGGGGCAGTGGCTACACCTTC	CASSMFGQGWGSGYTF
TRBJ1-2	TRBD1	-	TRBV10-3	TGTGCCACCGAGAAAACAGGGGACTATGGCTACACCTTC	CATEKTGDYGYTF
TRBJ1-3	-	-	TRBV27	TGTGCCAGCAGTTTAAGGGGCCCTTACTCTGGAAACACCATATATTTT	CASSLRGPYSGNTIYF
TRBJ1-4	-	-	TRBV19	TGTGCCAGTAGTATTGAAAGCGGCAAAACACGAGAAAAACTGTTTTTT	CASSIESGKTREKLFF
TRBJ1-2	-	-	TRBV10-3	TGTGCCATCAGTGAGTCGAGTCTGACGGGACACAGCTATGGCTACACCTTC	CAISESSLTGHSYGYTF
TRBJ1-6	-	-	TRBV6-1	TGTGCCAGCAGTGATCACCTCTATAATTCACCCCTCCACTTT	CASSDHLYNSPLHF